The T cell receptor beta chain described here comes from a study of regulatory T cells in long-lasting Graves disease. Study-level results: Study of thyroid tissue was not done, with only peripheral blood studied.

The CDR3 length is 16 residues. Germline values: CDR1 MNHEY, CDR2 SMNVEV (reference sequence). Trimming cost V 4 bases and J 5 bases, with 15 bases left between them. Arm-PCR of CDR3 regions and iRepertoire HTBI primers were used to build TCR beta libraries. One entry per CDR3 protein results from TCRdb running MiXCR on the multiplex PCR reads. The table includes more than 300,000 distinct CDR3 sequences, roughly 10% detected once. Described time point: newly diagnosed GD, antithyroid drugs for less than 3 months. After RNA was extracted from PBMCs, the TCR library was made from it. Graves' disease diagnoses used American Thyroid Association guidelines. A word on this clonotype: Its antigen remains unidentified. This may be a read error, as it is one base from a much larger clone.

These data were also filed under a second study, of T cells in Graves' hyperthyroidism and ophthalmopathy. That source adds: Pregnant or lactating patients were excluded, as were those with uncontrolled infection or other autoimmune disease. Peripheral blood also featured most of the thyroid clonotypes expanded above 0.001.

The chain recombines TRBV27 with TRBJ1-6, with D perhaps TRBD1 (6 bases). This clonotype was obtained from a young woman with Graves disease. The sequencing used peripheral blood mononuclear cells (PBMCs), collected at new diagnosis, from a patient treated with antithyroid drugs. The CDR3: CASSSQGPADNSPLHF. The DNA of the CDR3 is TGTGCCAGCAGTTCTCAGGGGCCCGCCGATAATTCACCCCTCCACTTT.